The clone carrying this TCR beta chain came up a few times. Its antigen is not identified. The source of the sample is a study of T cells after yellow fever vaccination. The ends lost 7 bases at V and 1 base at J; junction bases unmatched: 3. The CDR3 covers 13 residues. The germline CDR1 and CDR2 sequences are SQVTM and ANQGSEA. Broader study findings: Bulk-population clonotypes that are abundant could appear as contaminants in FACS-sorted repertoires. Overall, a small share of clonotypes was seen in both CD4 and CD8 compartments. In post-booster samples, most primary-vaccination clones reappeared (about 97% CD4, 88% CD8).

A process of 5'RACE template switching, which added a universal primer site and UMIs, was used to make TCR cDNA. TCRdb re-called the 5' RACE reads through MiXCR, storing one row per CDR3 protein. The data show about 300,000 distinct CDR3 sequences, roughly 7% seen once. Here the sequenced sample was PBMCs, taken 35 to 50 days after the first yellow fever vaccination. The genes are TRBV29-1 and TRBJ2-2; TRBD1 matches at 7 bases. This TCR came from a man in his late teens or twenties who received the YFV17D yellow fever vaccine. The CDR3 spells CSADRENTGELFF. In DNA, the CDR3 is TGCAGCGCCGACAGGGAGAACACCGGGGAGCTGTTTTTT.